This T cell receptor (beta chain) was obtained from a study of blood T cells in healthy people across ages. Then a second PCR, running roughly 7 to 11 cycles, was carried out with a sample-barcoded 5' primer and a J-beta primer mix. A template-switch adaptor that had 12 random nucleotides put a tag on each cDNA molecule. At least 2.5 million CDR3-containing paired-end reads were obtained per sample. TCRdb independently ran MiXCR on the 5' RACE reads; one entry per CDR3 protein. Altogether roughly 500,000 distinct CDR3 sequences are present, 27% being singletons, with the ten largest covering approximately 17%. With each sample, at least 5 micrograms of total RNA were extracted. Overall study results and limits: It was held that diversity estimates obtained from one million T cells represented underestimates.

Germline CDR1 and CDR2: LGHNA and YSLEER. The CDR3 consists of 15 residues. J gave up 4 bases and V 0 bases, and 5 bases lay outside the gene matches. This clonotype was observed a handful of times. Its antigen is still unknown. Sequenced input: blood. This sequence originates from a woman in her 70s in good health. The J gene is TRBJ1-2, the V gene TRBV4-3; 7 positions agree with TRBD1. Written as DNA, the CDR3 is TGCGCCAGCAGCCAAGACTATTGGGACAGCTATGGCTACACCTTC. It yields the protein CASSQDYWDSYGYTF.